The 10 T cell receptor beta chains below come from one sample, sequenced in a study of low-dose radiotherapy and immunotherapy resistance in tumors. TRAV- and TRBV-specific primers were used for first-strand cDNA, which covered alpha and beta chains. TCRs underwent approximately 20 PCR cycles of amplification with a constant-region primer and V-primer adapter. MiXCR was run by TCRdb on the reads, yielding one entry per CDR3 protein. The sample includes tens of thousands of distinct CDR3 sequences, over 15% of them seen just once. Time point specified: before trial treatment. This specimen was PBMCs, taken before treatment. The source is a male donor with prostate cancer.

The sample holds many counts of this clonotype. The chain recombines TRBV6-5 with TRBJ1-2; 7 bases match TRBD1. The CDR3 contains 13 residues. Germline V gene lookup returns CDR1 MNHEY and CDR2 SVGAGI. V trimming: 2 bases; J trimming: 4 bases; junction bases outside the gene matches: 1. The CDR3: CASSYRQGYGYTF. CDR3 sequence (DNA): TGTGCCAGCAGTTACCGACAGGGCTATGGCTACACCTTC.

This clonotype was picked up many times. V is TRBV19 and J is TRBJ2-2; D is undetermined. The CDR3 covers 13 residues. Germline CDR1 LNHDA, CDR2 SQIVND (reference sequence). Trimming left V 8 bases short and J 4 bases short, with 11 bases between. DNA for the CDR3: TGTGCCAGTCGGGCACTAATCACCGGGGAGCTGTTTTTT. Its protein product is CASRALITGELFF.

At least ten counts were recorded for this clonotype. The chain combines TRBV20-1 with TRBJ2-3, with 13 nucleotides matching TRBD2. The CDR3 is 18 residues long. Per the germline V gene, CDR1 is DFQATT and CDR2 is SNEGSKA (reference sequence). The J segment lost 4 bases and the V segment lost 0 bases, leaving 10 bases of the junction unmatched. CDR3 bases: TGCAGTGCTAGAGATGTAACTAGCGGGGGGGGGGTTGCAGATACGCAGTATTTT. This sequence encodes CSARDVTSGGGVADTQYF.

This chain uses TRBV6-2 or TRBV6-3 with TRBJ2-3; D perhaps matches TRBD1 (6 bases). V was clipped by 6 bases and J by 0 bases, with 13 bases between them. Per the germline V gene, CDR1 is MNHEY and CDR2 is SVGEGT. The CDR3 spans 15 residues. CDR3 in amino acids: CASRSDRPSTDTQYF. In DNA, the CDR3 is TGTGCCAGCAGATCGGACAGACCTAGCACAGATACGCAGTATTTT.

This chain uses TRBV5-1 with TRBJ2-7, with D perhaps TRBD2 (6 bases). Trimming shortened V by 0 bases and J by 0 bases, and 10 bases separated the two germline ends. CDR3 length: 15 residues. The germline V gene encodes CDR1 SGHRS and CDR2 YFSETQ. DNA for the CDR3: TGCGCCAGCAGCTTGGGAGTAGCGGCCTCCTACGAGCAGTACTTC. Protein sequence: CASSLGVAASYEQYF. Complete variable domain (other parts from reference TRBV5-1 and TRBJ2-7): KAGVTQTPRYLIKTRGQQVTLSCSPISGHRSVSWYQQTPGQGLQFLFEYFSETQRNKGNFPGRFSGRQFSNSRSEMNVSTLELGDSALYLCASSLGVAASYEQYFGPGTRLTVT.

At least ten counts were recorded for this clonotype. CDR3 residues: CASSFVTGMNTEAFF. In DNA, the CDR3 is TGTGCCAGCAGCTTCGTCACAGGGATGAACACTGAAGCTTTCTTT. V gene TRBV7-8 combines with J gene TRBJ1-1; TRBD1 might be the D (6 bases). Germline V gene lookup returns CDR1 SGHVS and CDR2 FQNEAQ. CDR3 length equals 15 residues. V was trimmed by 3 bases and J by 0 bases, leaving 11 bases between them.

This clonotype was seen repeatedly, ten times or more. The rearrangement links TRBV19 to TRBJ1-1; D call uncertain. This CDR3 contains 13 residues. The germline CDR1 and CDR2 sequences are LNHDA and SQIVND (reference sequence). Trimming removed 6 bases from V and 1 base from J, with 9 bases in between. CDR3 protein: CASSPGRNTEAFF. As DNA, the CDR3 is TGTGCCAGTAGCCCCGGACGGAACACTGAAGCTTTCTTT.

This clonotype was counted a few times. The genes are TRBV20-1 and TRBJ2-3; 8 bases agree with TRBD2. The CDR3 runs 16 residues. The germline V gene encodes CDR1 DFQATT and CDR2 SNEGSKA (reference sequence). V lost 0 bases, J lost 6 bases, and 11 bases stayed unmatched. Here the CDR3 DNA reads TGCAGTGCTAGAGAAACTACCGGGACTAGTACTGATACGCAGTATTTT. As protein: CSARETTGTSTDTQYF.

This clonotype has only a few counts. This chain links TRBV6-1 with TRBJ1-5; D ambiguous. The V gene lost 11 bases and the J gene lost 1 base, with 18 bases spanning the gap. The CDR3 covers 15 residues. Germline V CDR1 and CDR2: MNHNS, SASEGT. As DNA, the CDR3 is TGTGCCGGGCACCCCGAGGGAGTGAGCAATCAGCCCCAGCATTTT. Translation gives CAGHPEGVSNQPQHF.

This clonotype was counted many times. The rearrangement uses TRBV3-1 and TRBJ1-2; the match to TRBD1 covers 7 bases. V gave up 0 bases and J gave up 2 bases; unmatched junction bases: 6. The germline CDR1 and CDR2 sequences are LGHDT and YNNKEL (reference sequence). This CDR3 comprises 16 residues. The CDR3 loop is CASSQDTGTENYGYTF. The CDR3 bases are TGTGCCAGCAGCCAAGATACGGGGACAGAGAACTATGGCTACACCTTC.